This T cell receptor (beta chain) is from a study of CD8+ T cells in alopecia areata listed by TCRdb under 2018. About the investigation overall: Treated patients were enrolled in an open-label pilot trial of oral tofacitinib at 5 to 10 mg twice daily for moderate-to-severe alopecia areata. To study T cell clonal expansion in alopecia areata, the researchers applied high-throughput TCRbeta sequencing to both the C3H/HeJ mouse model and human patients. TCRbeta CDR3 regions were amplified by immunoSEQ multiplex PCR using 35 Vbeta forward and 13 Jbeta reverse primers. Patients received tofacitinib for 6 to 18 months and were then followed off drug for 6 months to check for delayed response and recurrence. RNA came from the PAXgene miRNA kit for fixed scalp, the miRNeasy kit for PBMCs, and the RNeasy kit for mouse skin. On the human side, TCRbeta sequencing was run on scalp tissue and on sorted CD4+ and CD8+ peripheral blood T cells from healthy controls and from alopecia areata patients with either patchy or totalis/universalis disease. Scalp clonality was compared across normal scalp (n=4), patchy alopecia areata scalp (n=8), and alopecia totalis/universalis scalp (n=8). Biopsies were taken from tofacitinib-treated patients at baseline and at 4 and 24 weeks of treatment, and a later scalp biopsy was taken in several of the tofacitinib-treated patients. The SALT score, which quantifies the percentage of affected scalp surface area, was used to measure disease severity in treated patients.

As regards this clone: No antigen is known for it. One base away there is no much larger clone; base qualities are not given.

CDR1 and CDR2 are read off the germline V gene as KGHSH and LQKENI. Germline trimming amounts to 6 bases on V and 0 bases on J, with 2 as the count of junction bases outside the gene matches. Taken from cysteine to phenylalanine, the CDR3 has 14 residues. Only the CDR3 DNA is retained, 42 bases long and in frame from the first base. The label giving this sample's time point can be read as: 24 weeks on oral tofacitinib. The meaning of the sample's treatment or condition label: oral pan-JAK inhibitor, 5-10 mg twice daily. From alopecia areata patients, peripheral blood was collected along with lesional scalp punch biopsies. PBMCs were separated by density centrifugation and stained for CD3, CD4 and CD8, after which CD4+ and CD8+ T cells were sorted on a FACSAria. The library was built by means of the immunoSEQ multiplex PCR assay. RNA was extracted from all samples and reverse transcribed into cDNA, which served as template for TCR sequencing. First-strand cDNA was synthesized with SuperScript III using a 2:1 mix of oligo-dT and random hexamers. A synthetic immune receptor repertoire was used to assess amplification bias, and residual bias was removed computationally. Per the authors' processing: Raw reads were preprocessed to remove errors, and CDR3 was defined by IMGT conventions from the conserved cysteine to phenylalanine. Clonality was computed by normalizing Shannon entropy by log2 of the number of productive unique TCRs and subtracting the result from 1. Whether scalp clones were CD4 or CD8 was inferred by matching scalp TCRbeta sequences against CD4 and CD8 repertoires sorted from blood. Not all clones reach the TCRdb copy of this immuneACCESS table, which keeps in-frame sequences only. Checked studies attribute under half of the gap to unresolved V genes and leave the rest unexplained. V, J and clone size derive from that table, while D and trimming were established from the DNA sequence. The sample data list about 180,000 clones, and about 48% of these were observed just once. The ten largest clones take up 9.5% to 14% of the sample.

Beyond this particular receptor, the publication reports: Unlike mouse skin, which is dominated by gammadelta T cells, normal human skin has resident alphabeta T cells that are also sequenced, and this complicates analysis of the scalp TCR repertoire. During tofacitinib treatment, many expanded lesional clones remained in scalp and blood, and this persistence may partly explain relapse after treatment is stopped. Higher clonality and more expanded CD8+ clones were observed in lesional scalp than in normal scalp, particularly in alopecia totalis/universalis, a finding suggestive of antigenic drive. Tofacitinib significantly lowered scalp clonality and the number of expanded CD8+ clones among the top 100 scalp clones. TCR sequences shared between patients were less clear than in mice, possibly partly because of HLA diversity in the patient population. Because the treated cohort was small and had just a single nonresponder, larger studies are needed to establish links between baseline CD8+ expansion and response.

Sequenced material: CD8+ T cells sorted from blood, taken at week 24, from a patient treated with tofacitinib. The sequence derives from a human donor with alopecia areata. The rearranged chain carries TRBV18 and TRBJ2-7, with 10 bases aligning to TRBD1. The CDR3 region has the sequence CASSGDRGSYEQYF. In nucleotides, the sequence is TGTGCCAGCTCGGGGGACAGGGGCTCCTACGAGCAGTACTTC.